These 16 T cell receptor beta chains originate from one sample sequenced in a study of human T cells and chemical hapten exposure. One entry per CDR3 protein, called by TCRdb with MiXCR from the RACE reads. The sample holds approximately 80,000 distinct CDR3 sequences; around 7% are singletons and the top ten take roughly 1.4%. Time point denoted: patch test 1, 2 weeks after DPC sensitization. Regarding treatment: therapeutic diphenylcyclopropenone sensitization with weekly scalp DPC. Material: whole blood, obtained in connection with sensitization to the hapten diphenylcyclopropenone (DPC). Receptors originate from a woman between 25 and 40 years old with alopecia areata. Some clones in this sample may be carry-over from other donors' samples.

This clonotype was counted at least ten times. Here the CDR3 reads CASSYSARSADTQYF. Written as DNA, the CDR3 is TGTGCCAGCAGTTATTCAGCCCGCAGCGCAGATACGCAGTATTTT. J is TRBJ2-3 and V is TRBV6-5; D is undetermined. The CDR3 is 15 amino acids. The V gene lost 3 bases and the J gene lost 4 bases, with 14 bases spanning the gap. Per the germline V gene, CDR1 is MNHEY and CDR2 is SVGAGI.

The sample holds a few counts of this clonotype. This clone may be a read error of a much larger clone one base away. The chain employs TRBV20-1 and TRBJ1-4, with 7 bases matching TRBD1. In germline, CDR1 is DFQATT, CDR2 SNEGSKA (reference sequence). The CDR3 extends over 14 amino acids. The V gene end was trimmed by 5 bases and the J gene end by 4 bases; junction bases not matched to a gene: 7. The CDR3 region has the DNA TGCAGTGCTTTTCGACAGGGCTGTAATGAAAAACTGTTTTTT. Translating gives CSAFRQGCNEKLFF.

In this sample, this clonotype is medium-sized. The chain couples TRBV5-5 to TRBJ2-3, with 10 positions matching TRBD2. Trimming removed 3 bases from V and 0 bases from J; junction bases left unmatched: 10. CDR3 length: 18 residues. Germline CDR1 reads SGHKS; CDR2 reads YYEKEE (reference sequence). The chain's CDR3 is CASSSLPGLAVSTDTQYF. In nucleotides, the CDR3 is TGTGCCAGCAGCTCCCTCCCTGGACTAGCGGTGAGCACAGATACGCAGTATTTT.

The chain combines TRBV12-3 or TRBV12-4 with TRBJ1-2; D is unresolved. V lost 3 bases and J 4 bases, leaving 12 bases between the germline ends. The CDR3 has 14 residues. The CDR3 coding sequence is TGTGCCAGCAGTTTTTCCGGTGGCGTCTATGGCTACACCTTC. Amino acids: CASSFSGGVYGYTF.

This clonotype has a count of ten or more. J is TRBJ1-1 and V is TRBV2; D is possibly TRBD1 (5 bases). Germline lookup yields CDR1 SNHLY and CDR2 FYNNEI. Trimming left V 6 bases short and J 1 base short, with 12 bases between. The CDR3 loop spans 14 amino acids. The CDR3 spells CASSGEGSNTEAFF. In DNA form, the CDR3 reads TGTGCCAGCAGCGGAGAGGGGTCGAACACTGAAGCTTTCTTT.

This clonotype was counted between two and nine times. This rearrangement joins TRBV11-3 to TRBJ2-3, with D unclear. V lost 5 bases and J 0 bases, leaving 12 bases between the germline ends. The CDR3 has 15 amino acids. The germline CDR1 and CDR2 sequences are SGHNT and YENEEA. DNA for the CDR3: TGTGCCAGCAGCCCCGCAGGAGCTAGCACAGATACGCAGTATTTT. Encoded protein: CASSPAGASTDTQYF.

This clonotype was counted ten times or more. The CDR3 region is CASSLMWDSTDTQYF. The CDR3 DNA follows: TGTGCCAGCAGTTTAATGTGGGACAGCACAGATACGCAGTATTTT. The genes are TRBV12-3 or TRBV12-4 and TRBJ2-3; D is tentatively TRBD1 or TRBD2 (5 bases each). There are 15 residues in the CDR3. V shed 2 bases and J shed 0 bases, with 9 bases lying between them.

This clonotype was seen more than once but under ten times. The CDR3 loop is CATSRWGGNSGNTIYF. CDR3 DNA sequence: TGTGCCACCAGCCGCTGGGGGGGGAACTCTGGAAACACCATATATTTT. The chain is built from TRBV15 and TRBJ1-3; possibly TRBD1 for D (5 bases). CDR3 size: 16 residues. Per germline, CDR1 LNHNV and CDR2 YYDKDF (reference sequence). Trimming shortened V by 5 bases and J by 0 bases, and 14 bases separated the two germline ends.

This chain uses TRBV12-3 or TRBV12-4 with TRBJ1-1; a possible D gene is TRBD1 (6 bases). CDR3 length: 14 amino acids. Deletions cut 5 bases from V and 1 base from J, with 11 bases between. This chain's CDR3 is CASSVRTANTEAFF. The DNA for the CDR3 is TGTGCCAGCAGTGTCCGGACAGCGAACACTGAAGCTTTCTTT.

In this sample, this clonotype turned up a few times. The chain recombines TRBV14 with TRBJ1-1, with D maybe TRBD1 (5 bases). The CDR3 has 13 amino acids. Trimming removed 4 bases at V and 1 base at J, with 7 bases between. The germline V gene encodes CDR1 SGHDN and CDR2 FVKESK. CDR3 in DNA: TGTGCCAGCAGCCGCGACAGGAACACTGAAGCTTTCTTT. Translation gives CASSRDRNTEAFF.

The chain couples TRBV29-1 to TRBJ2-7; 9 positions match TRBD2. The V segment lost 5 bases and the J segment 7 bases; nucleotides outside the gene matches: 9. Germline CDR1 and CDR2: SQVTM and ANQGSEA. The CDR3 covers 13 residues. The CDR3 loop is CSVRAGGYGEQYF. DNA for the CDR3: TGCAGCGTTAGAGCGGGGGGATATGGTGAGCAGTACTTC.

V and J are TRBV6-1 and TRBJ2-3, with 11 positions matching TRBD2. Germline V gene lookup returns CDR1 MNHNS and CDR2 SASEGT. This CDR3 spans 16 amino acids. V shed 0 bases and J 4 bases; nucleotides not matched to a gene: 3. The CDR3 DNA sequence: TGTGCCAGCAGTGAAGCGCTTAGCGGGGGGGCAGATACGCAGTATTTT. Translation: CASSEALSGGADTQYF.

This chain uses TRBV9 with TRBJ1-1; D gene uncertain. This CDR3 region has 13 residues. Trimming cost V 3 bases and J 8 bases, with 14 bases left between them. Germline assignment: CDR1 SGDLS and CDR2 YYNGEE. The CDR3, as DNA: TGTGCCAGCAGCGCATGGGCGGGGAGAGAAGCTTTCTTT. Protein product: CASSAWAGREAFF.

This clonotype was counted many times. The chain links TRBV20-1 to TRBJ2-3; D is possibly TRBD1 (6 bases). V was clipped by 3 bases and J by 1 base, with 14 bases between them. This CDR3 has 15 amino acids. In germline, CDR1 is DFQATT, CDR2 SNEGSKA (reference sequence). The CDR3 spells CSARTPGHRTDTQYF. Here the CDR3 DNA reads TGCAGTGCTAGGACGCCGGGACACCGCACAGATACGCAGTATTTT.

This clonotype came up a few times. The rearrangement links TRBV5-1 to TRBJ1-1; 7 positions agree with TRBD1. Looked up from germline, CDR1 is SGHRS and CDR2 is YFSETQ. The CDR3 sequence is 14 residues long. V was clipped by 3 bases and J by 5 bases; unmatched bases: 7. DNA for the CDR3: TGCGCCAGCAGCTGGGGACAGTCGTCGACTGAAGCTTTCTTT. Translation gives CASSWGQSSTEAFF.

This clonotype was seen a few times. The V gene is TRBV6-5, the J gene TRBJ2-3; 10 bases are a match to TRBD2. Germline lookup yields CDR1 MNHEY and CDR2 SVGAGI. The V and J ends lost 6 bases and 2 bases, in that order; junction bases with no gene match: 11. There are 17 residues in the CDR3. The CDR3 DNA reads TGTGCCAGCAGCGCCCCCCCTCTAGCGGGGGTCACAGATACGCAGTATTTT. As protein: CASSAPPLAGVTDTQYF.